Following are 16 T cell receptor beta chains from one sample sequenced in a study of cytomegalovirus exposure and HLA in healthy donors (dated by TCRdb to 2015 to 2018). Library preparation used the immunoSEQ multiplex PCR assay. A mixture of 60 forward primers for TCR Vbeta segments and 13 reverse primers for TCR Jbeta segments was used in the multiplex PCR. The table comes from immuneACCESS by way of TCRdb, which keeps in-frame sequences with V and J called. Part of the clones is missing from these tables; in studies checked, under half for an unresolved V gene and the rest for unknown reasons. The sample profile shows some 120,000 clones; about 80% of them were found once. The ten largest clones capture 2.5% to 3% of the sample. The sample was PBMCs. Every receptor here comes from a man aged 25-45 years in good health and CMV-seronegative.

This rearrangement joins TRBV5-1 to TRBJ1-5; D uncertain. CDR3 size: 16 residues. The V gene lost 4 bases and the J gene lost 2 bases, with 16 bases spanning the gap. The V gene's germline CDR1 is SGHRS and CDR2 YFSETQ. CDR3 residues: CASSPDTGGGNQPQHF. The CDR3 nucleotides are TGCGCCAGCAGCCCCGACACGGGCGGGGGCAATCAGCCCCAGCATTTT.

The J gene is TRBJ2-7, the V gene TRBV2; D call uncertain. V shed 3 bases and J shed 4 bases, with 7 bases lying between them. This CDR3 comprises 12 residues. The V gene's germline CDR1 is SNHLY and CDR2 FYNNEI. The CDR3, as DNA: TGTGCCAGCAGTGATGGGCTTTACGAGCAGTACTTC. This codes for CASSDGLYEQYF.

The CDR3 region is CASSSISQGTGEAFF. DNA of the CDR3: TGTGCCAGCAGCTCCATATCACAGGGGACCGGTGAAGCTTTCTTT. The chain carries TRBV7-9 and TRBJ1-1; TRBD1 agrees at 7 bases. This CDR3 region has 15 residues. Germline-derived CDR1 and CDR2 are SEHNR and FQNEAQ (reference sequence). The V gene end was trimmed by 4 bases and the J gene end by 7 bases; junction bases not matched to a gene: 12.

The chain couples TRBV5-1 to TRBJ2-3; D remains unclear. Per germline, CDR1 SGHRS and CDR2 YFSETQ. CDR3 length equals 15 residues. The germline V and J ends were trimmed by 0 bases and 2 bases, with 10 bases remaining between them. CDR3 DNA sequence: TGCGCCAGCAGCTTGGGTTTACTCACCACAGATACGCAGTATTTT. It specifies CASSLGLLTTDTQYF.

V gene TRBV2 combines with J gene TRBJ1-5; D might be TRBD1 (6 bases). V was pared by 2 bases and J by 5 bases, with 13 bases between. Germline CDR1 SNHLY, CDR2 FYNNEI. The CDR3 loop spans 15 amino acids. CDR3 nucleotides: TGTGCCAGCAGTGAATTTGGGGGCGCGGATCAGCCCCAGCATTTT. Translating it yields CASSEFGGADQPQHF.

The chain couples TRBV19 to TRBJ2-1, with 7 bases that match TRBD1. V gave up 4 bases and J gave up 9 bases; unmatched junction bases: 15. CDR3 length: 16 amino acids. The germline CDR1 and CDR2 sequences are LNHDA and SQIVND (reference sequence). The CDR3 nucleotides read TGTGCCAGTAGTACCCAGACAGGGTCAGGTGGGGCTGAGCAGTTCTTC. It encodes CASSTQTGSGGAEQFF.

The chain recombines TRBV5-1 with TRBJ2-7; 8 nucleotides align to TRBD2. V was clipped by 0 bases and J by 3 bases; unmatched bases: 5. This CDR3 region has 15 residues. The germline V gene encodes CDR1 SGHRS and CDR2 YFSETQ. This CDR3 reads CASSLVSGGDYEQYF. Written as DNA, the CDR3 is TGCGCCAGCAGCTTGGTTTCCGGGGGGGACTACGAGCAGTACTTC. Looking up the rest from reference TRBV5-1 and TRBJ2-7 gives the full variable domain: KAGVTQTPRYLIKTRGQQVTLSCSPISGHRSVSWYQQTPGQGLQFLFEYFSETQRNKGNFPGRFSGRQFSNSRSEMNVSTLELGDSALYLCASSLVSGGDYEQYFGPGTRLTVT.

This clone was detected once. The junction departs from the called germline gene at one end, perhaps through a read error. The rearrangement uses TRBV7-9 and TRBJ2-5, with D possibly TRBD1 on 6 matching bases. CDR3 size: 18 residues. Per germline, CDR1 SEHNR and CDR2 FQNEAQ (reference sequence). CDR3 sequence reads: CSSSSNFLGGPSPETQYF. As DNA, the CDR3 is TGTTCCAGCAGCTCAAACTTCCTAGGGGGACCTTCCCCTGAGACCCAGTACTTC. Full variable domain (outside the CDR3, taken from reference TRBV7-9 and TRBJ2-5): DTGVSQNPRHKITKRGQNVTFRCDPISEHNRLYWYRQTLGQGPEFLTYFQNEAQLEKSRLLSDRFSAERPKGSFSTLEIQRTEQGDSAMYLCSSSSNFLGGPSPETQYFGPGTRLLVL.

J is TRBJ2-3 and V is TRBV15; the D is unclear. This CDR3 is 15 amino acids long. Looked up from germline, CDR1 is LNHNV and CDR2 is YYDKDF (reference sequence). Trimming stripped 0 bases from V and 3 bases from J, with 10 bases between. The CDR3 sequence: CATSRDFGLTDTQYF. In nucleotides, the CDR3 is TGTGCCACCAGCAGAGATTTTGGGCTAACAGATACGCAGTATTTT.

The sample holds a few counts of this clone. The CDR3 region has the DNA TGTGCCATGGGAGTAGCGGGAGGTGTCGGCGAGCAGTACTTC. Protein product: CAMGVAGGVGEQYF. V gene TRBV10-3 combines with J gene TRBJ2-7; TRBD2 aligns across 10 bases. Germline values: CDR1 ENHRY, CDR2 SYGVKD. The junction had 11 bases not matched to a gene; V was cut back by 9 bases and J by 6 bases. The CDR3 runs to 14 residues.

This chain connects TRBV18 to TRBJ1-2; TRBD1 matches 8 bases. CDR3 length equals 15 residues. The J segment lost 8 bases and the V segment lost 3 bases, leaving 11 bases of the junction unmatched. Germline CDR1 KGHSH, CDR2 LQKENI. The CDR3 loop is CASSPQGAESRGYTF. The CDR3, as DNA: TGTGCCAGCTCACCCCAGGGGGCGGAGTCGAGGGGCTACACCTTC.

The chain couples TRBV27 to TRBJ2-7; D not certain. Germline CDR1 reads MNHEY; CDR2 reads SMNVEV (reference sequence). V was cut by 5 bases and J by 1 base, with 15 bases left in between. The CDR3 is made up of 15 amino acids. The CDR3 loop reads CASSPLQDSSYEQYF. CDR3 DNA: TGTGCCAGCAGTCCGCTCCAGGATTCTTCCTACGAGCAGTACTTC.

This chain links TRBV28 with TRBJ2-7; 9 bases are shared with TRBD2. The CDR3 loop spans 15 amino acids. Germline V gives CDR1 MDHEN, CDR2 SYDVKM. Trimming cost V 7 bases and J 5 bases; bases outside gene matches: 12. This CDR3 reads CASTELVAGVDEQYF. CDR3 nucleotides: TGTGCCAGCACCGAGTTGGTAGCGGGAGTGGACGAGCAGTACTTC.

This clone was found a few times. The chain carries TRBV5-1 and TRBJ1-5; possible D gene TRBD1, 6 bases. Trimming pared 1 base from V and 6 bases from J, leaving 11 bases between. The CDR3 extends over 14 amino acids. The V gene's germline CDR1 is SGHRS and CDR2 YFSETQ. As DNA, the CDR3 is TGCGCCAGCAGCTTGTTCCCGGACAGTCAGCCCCAGCATTTT. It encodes CASSLFPDSQPQHF.

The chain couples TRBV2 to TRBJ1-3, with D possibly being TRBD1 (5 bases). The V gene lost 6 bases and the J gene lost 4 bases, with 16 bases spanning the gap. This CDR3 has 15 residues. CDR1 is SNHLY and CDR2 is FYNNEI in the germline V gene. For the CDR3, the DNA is TGTGCCAGCAGGATAGAGACAGTCCCGGGAAACACCATATATTTT. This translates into CASRIETVPGNTIYF.

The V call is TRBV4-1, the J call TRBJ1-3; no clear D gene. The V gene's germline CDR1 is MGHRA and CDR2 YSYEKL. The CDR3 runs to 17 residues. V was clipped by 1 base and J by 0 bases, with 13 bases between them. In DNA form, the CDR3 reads TGCGCCAGCAGCCAAGTTAAACACCAATTCTCTGGAAACACCATATATTTT. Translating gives CASSQVKHQFSGNTIYF.